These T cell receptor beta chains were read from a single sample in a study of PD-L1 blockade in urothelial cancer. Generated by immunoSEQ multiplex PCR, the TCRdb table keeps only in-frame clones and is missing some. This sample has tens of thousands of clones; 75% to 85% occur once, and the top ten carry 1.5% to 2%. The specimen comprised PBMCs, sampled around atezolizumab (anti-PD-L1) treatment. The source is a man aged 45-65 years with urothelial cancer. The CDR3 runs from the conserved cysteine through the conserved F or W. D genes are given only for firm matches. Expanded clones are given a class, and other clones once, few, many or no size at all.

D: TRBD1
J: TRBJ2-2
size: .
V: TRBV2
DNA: TGTGCCAGCAAGGCGGGACAGGGGGCGACCGGGGAGCTGTTTTTT
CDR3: CASKAGQGATGELFF

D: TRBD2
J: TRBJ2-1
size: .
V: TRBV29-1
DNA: TGCAGCGTTGACGGAGCGGGGGGGATCTATGAGCAGTTCTTC
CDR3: CSVDGAGGIYEQFF

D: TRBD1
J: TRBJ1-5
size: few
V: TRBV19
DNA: TGTGCCAGTAGTCCCTCAACTCCGACAGGGCGTGAACAGCCCCAGCATTTT
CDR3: CASSPSTPTGREQPQHF

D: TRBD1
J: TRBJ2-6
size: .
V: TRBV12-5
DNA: TGTGCTAGTGGTTTGGTACAAGGACAGGTTGTCTCTGGGGCCAACGTCCTGACTTTC
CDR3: CASGLVQGQVVSGANVLTF

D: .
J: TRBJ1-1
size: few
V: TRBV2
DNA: TGTGCCAGCAGTCCCACACCTTACACTGAAGCTTTCTTT
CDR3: CASSPTPYTEAFF

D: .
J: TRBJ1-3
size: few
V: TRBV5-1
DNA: TGCGCCAGCAGCTTGGCCACAGGGTCTGGAAACACCATATATTTT
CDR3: CASSLATGSGNTIYF

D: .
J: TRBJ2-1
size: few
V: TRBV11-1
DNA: TGTGCCAGCAGCTCGCAGGGCGTTGAGCAGTTCTTC
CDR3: CASSSQGVEQFF

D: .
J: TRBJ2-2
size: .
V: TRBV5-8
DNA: TGTGCCAGCACCTTGGAGGAGGGGGCAGTGAACACCGGGGAGCTGTTTTTT
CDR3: CASTLEEGAVNTGELFF

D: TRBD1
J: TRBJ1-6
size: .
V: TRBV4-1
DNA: TGCGCCAGCAGCGAAGCCCTCGGGACAGGGTTCACCCTCCACTTT
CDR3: CASSEALGTGFTLHF

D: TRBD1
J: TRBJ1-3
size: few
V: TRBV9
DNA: TGTGCCAGCAGCGTAGCAGGGGGCACCATATATTTT
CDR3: CASSVAGGTIYF

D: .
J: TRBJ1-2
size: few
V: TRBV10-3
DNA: TGTGCCATCAGTGAAGGCAGGACTAACTATGGCTACACCTTC
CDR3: CAISEGRTNYGYTF

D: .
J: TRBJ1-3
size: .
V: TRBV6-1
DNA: TGTGCCAGCAGTGAAGTACAGGGAACCTTGGGCGGAAACACCATATATTTT
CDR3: CASSEVQGTLGGNTIYF

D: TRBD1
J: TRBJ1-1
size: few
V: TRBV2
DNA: TGTGCCAGCAGGGACAGGGGCGTGAACACTGAAGCTTTCTTT
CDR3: CASRDRGVNTEAFF

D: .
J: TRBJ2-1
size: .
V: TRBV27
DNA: TGTGCCAGCAGTTTACTTCTAACAGGGTTTCACAATGAGCAGTTCTTC
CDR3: CASSLLLTGFHNEQFF

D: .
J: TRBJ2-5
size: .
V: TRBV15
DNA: TGTGCCACCAGTAGACTGGGCGAGGGGGAAGAGACCCAGTACTTC
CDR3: CATSRLGEGEETQYF

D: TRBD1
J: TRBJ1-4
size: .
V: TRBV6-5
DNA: TGTGCCAGCAGTTACGGAACAGGGGGAGTTGAAAAACTGTTTTTT
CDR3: CASSYGTGGVEKLFF

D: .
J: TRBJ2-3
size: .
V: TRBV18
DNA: TGTGCCAGCTCCCTAAGTTCCACAGGAAAACATACGCAGTATTTT
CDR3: CASSLSSTGKHTQYF

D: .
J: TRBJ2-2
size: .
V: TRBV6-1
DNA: TGTGCCAGCTGGTTCGACAGGAACACCGGGGAGCTGTTTTTT
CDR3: CASWFDRNTGELFF

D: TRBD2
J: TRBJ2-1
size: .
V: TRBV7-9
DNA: TGTGCCAGCAGCCCTTTCTCGAGCGGGGGGGCCTCAAATGAGCAGTTCTTC
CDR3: CASSPFSSGGASNEQFF

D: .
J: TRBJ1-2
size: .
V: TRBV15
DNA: TGTGCCACCAGCGCGGCTCGGGATTTCTATGGCTACACCTTC
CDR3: CATSAARDFYGYTF

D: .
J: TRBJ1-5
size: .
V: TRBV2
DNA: TGTGCCAGCAGGGAACAGGGCCAGCCCCAGCATTTT
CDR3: CASREQGQPQHF

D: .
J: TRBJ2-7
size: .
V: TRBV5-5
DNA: TGTGCCAGCAGGCGGGAATCCTACGAGCAGTACTTC
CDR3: CASRRESYEQYF

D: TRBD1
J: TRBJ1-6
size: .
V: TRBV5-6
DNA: TGTGCCAGCAGCTTGGAAATAGGGGGCGGCAATTCACCCCTCCACTTT
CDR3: CASSLEIGGGNSPLHF

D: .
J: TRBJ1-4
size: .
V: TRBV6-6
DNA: TGTGCCAGCAGTTATTGGGGCTCGGCTAATGAAAAACTGTTTTTT
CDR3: CASSYWGSANEKLFF

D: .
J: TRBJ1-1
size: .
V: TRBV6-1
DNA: TGTGCCAGCACCCGGGCGGGGGACACTGAAGCTTTCTTT
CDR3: CASTRAGDTEAFF

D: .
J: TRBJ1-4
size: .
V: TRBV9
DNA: TGTGCCAGCAGCGTAGAAGACAGACTGAATGAAAAACTGTTTTTT
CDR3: CASSVEDRLNEKLFF

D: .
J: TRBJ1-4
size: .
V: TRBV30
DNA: TGTGCCTGGAGTGTCTCACGAGGCGGTGAAAAACTGTTTTTT
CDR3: CAWSVSRGGEKLFF

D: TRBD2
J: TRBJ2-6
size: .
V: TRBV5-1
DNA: TGCGCCAGCACTAGCGGGGCCTCTGGGGCCAACGTCCTGACTTTC
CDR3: CASTSGASGANVLTF

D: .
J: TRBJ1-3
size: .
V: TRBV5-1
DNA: TGCGCCAGCAGCCTGGGATCCACAGGGAGAAACACCATATATTTT
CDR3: CASSLGSTGRNTIYF